This T cell receptor (beta chain) was profiled in a study of cytotoxic CD8 clonotypes in ibrutinib-treated CLL. Produced via immunoSEQ multiplex PCR; TCRdb's table is partial and in-frame only. The sample has some 300,000 clones; around four fifths are singletons. This clone was seen just once. Germline V CDR1 and CDR2: SGHRS, YFSETQ. The CDR3 spans 13 residues. Trimming took off 5 bases at V and 2 bases at J, with 10 bases between the two ends. The source was PBMCs, collected before ibrutinib treatment. This chain connects TRBV5-1 to TRBJ1-2, with a tentative D call TRBD1 (6 bases). The receptor was isolated from a human donor with chronic lymphocytic leukemia. The CDR3 region is CASRRDINYGYTF. The DNA for the CDR3 is TGCGCCAGCAGGCGGGACATAAACTATGGCTACACCTTC.